These 3 T cell receptor beta chains share one sample of origin, sequenced in a study of blood T cell repertoires in COVID-19. Clones were read by immunoSEQ multiplex PCR, and TCRdb kept only the in-frame ones, dropping some. The sample includes around 250,000 clones, 75% to 90% seen only once; the top ten take roughly 4.3%. Sequencing was done on a sample of PBMCs or T cells enriched from blood (not recorded which). The receptors come from a woman aged 25 to 39 with acute COVID-19.

This chain joins TRBV24-1 and TRBJ2-2; a weak D match, TRBD2 (6 bases). V was shortened by 4 bases and J by 8 bases, with 19 bases between the two germline ends. The CDR3 spans 16 residues. CDR1 is KGHDR, CDR2 SFDVKD, per germline. The CDR3 DNA is TGTGCCACCAGTGAGAGAGAGGCAGGACTAAGGGGGGAGCTGTTTTTT. Translated: CATSEREAGLRGELFF.

The chain links TRBV20-1 to TRBJ2-3; D uncertain. Germline lookup yields CDR1 DFQATT and CDR2 SNEGSKA (reference sequence). This CDR3 contains 10 residues. Trimming removed 5 bases at V and 6 bases at J, with 6 bases between. DNA of the CDR3: TGCAGTGCTCAATTGGATACGCAGTATTTT. This translates into CSAQLDTQYF.

The rearrangement uses TRBV19 and TRBJ1-6, with D perhaps TRBD1 (6 bases). The CDR3 sequence is 13 residues long. Germline V gene lookup returns CDR1 LNHDA and CDR2 SQIVND (reference sequence). Deletions cut 8 bases from V and 9 bases from J, with 14 bases between. The CDR3 here is CASGGALVSPLHF. The CDR3 DNA reads TGTGCCAGTGGGGGGGCCCTCGTTTCACCCCTCCACTTT.